This passage covers 6 T cell receptor beta chains from one sample sequenced in a study of early T cells in non-severe SARS-CoV-2 infection (dated by TCRdb to the early 2020s). The library was obtained by 5' RACE. Instrument on record: NextSeq 500. The raw public data were reprocessed by TCRdb itself: fastp quality trimming at Q25, MiXCR clonotype calling, in-frame beta chains only. Entries that share a CDR3 protein sequence are merged under the most common genes and DNA. The sample yields 88,000 or so distinct CDR3 sequences; just under 15% were counted once. Jointly, the top ten make up less than 6% of the sample. Sequenced: whole blood. Every receptor here comes from an adult who was a healthcare worker with PCR-confirmed SARS-CoV-2 infection or an uninfected control (not recorded which).

With regard to this clonotype: With a much larger clone just one base away, this may be a read error. This chain joins TRBV6-1 and TRBJ1-2; 7 nucleotides line up with TRBD1. Germline CDR1 is MNHNS and CDR2 is SASEGT. The CDR3 consists of 13 residues. The J segment lost 4 bases and the V segment lost 8 bases, leaving 7 bases of the junction unmatched. The CDR3 coding sequence is TGTGCCAGCGGGGGGGACAGTCGCTATGGCTACACCTTC. As protein: CASGGDSRYGYTF.

The sample holds a few counts of this clonotype. This sequence joins TRBV6-5 and TRBJ1-2; weak D call: TRBD1 (5 bases). With 2 bases removed from V and 5 bases from J, the gap between germline ends came to 12 bases. Germline V CDR1 and CDR2: MNHEY, SVGAGI. CDR3 size: 14 residues. The CDR3 spells CASSYGGALYGYTF. As DNA, the CDR3 is TGTGCCAGCAGTTACGGCGGGGCCCTTTATGGCTACACCTTC.

The table lists this clonotype with many counts. The V and J genes are TRBV28 and TRBJ2-7, with a possible D match to TRBD1 (6 bases). There are 12 residues in the CDR3. The germline V gene has CDR1 MDHEN and CDR2 SYDVKM. V lost 6 bases to trimming and J lost 3 bases, with 9 bases between them. The CDR3 sequence: CASSQDSYEQYF. The CDR3 coding sequence is TGTGCCAGCAGCCAGGACAGCTACGAGCAGTACTTC.

This chain uses TRBV20-1 with TRBJ2-1, with TRBD2 matching 11 bases. This CDR3 is 16 amino acids long. CDR1 and CDR2 from the germline V gene are DFQATT and SNEGSKA (reference sequence). For the CDR3, the DNA is TGCAGCGCCACAGGACTAGCGGGCCGCTCCTACAATGAGCAGTTCTTC. Protein sequence: CSATGLAGRSYNEQFF.

The sample holds a few counts of this clonotype. The chain couples TRBV20-1 to TRBJ2-3, with 7 bases that match TRBD1. Germline CDR1 reads DFQATT; CDR2 reads SNEGSKA (reference sequence). V trimming: 6 bases; J trimming: 1 base; junction bases outside the gene matches: 7. This CDR3 has 14 amino acids. CDR3 sequence (DNA): TGCAGTGCGCCCAGGGACAGTGGCACAGATACGCAGTATTTT. It codes for CSAPRDSGTDTQYF.

Within the sample, this clonotype is medium-sized. The chain uses TRBV6-5 and TRBJ1-6; possibly TRBD1 for D (6 bases). Germline values: CDR1 MNHEY, CDR2 SVGAGI. V gave up 2 bases and J gave up 3 bases, with 11 bases separating them. This CDR3 is 16 amino acids long. This chain's CDR3 is CASSYGTNLYNSPLHF. The CDR3 coding sequence is TGTGCCAGCAGTTACGGGACAAACCTCTATAATTCACCCCTCCACTTT.